The present entry profiles one T cell receptor beta chain with its context. What antigen it recognizes has not been identified. Base-call qualities are not available, and no considerably larger clone is one nucleotide away. Whole blood was collected in K2EDTA tubes by collaborating institutions according to the institutions' own protocols. Collaborator samples were shipped for TCRbeta analysis as frozen whole blood, isolated PBMCs, or DNA extracted from either sample type. TCRbeta CDR3 regions were amplified from genomic DNA using the immunoSEQ Assay, a bias-controlled multiplex PCR. Per the source publication's procedure: Nucleated cell counts per sample were estimated from amplification of reference gene primers within the assay. Sequence reads were collapsed and filtered to measure the absolute abundance of every unique TCRbeta CDR3 rearrangement. Productive Simpson clonality was computed per sample as the square root of Simpson's diversity index over productive rearrangements. TCRdb carries this immuneACCESS record with in-frame sequences only. Its versions omit some clonotypes, under half of them owing to an unresolved V gene in the studies checked, with the rest unexplained. The V and J calls and the clone size are those of that table, but D and trimming were determined from the DNA. This sample gives 90,000 to 120,000 clones in total; roughly 92% of them show up just once. The biggest ten clones account for roughly 0.88% of the sample.

This entry is derived from a study of blood T cell repertoires in COVID-19 (dated by TCRdb to the early 2020s). Background for the entire study: Samples from collaborators originated in the United States, Italy and Spain and spanned both the acute and convalescent phases of COVID-19. A de-identified subject ID, COVID-19 status, age in years and sex were almost always included in the sample metadata. The prospective study material was composed of cDNA or gDNA derived from T cells, B-cell-depleted T cells, or PBMCs. The samples were drawn from two sources: the first 160 participants of the ongoing ImmuneRACE study, and fewer than 1,500 subjects contributed by 6 global collaborators. Subjects who had been exposed to COVID-19, were actively infected with it, or had recovered from it provided the deeply sampled blood TCRbeta repertoires that made up the dataset. Where available, HLA class I and class II types were obtained from metadata supplied by the sample provider rather than from assay-based typing. A freely available public database, intended as a resource for researchers studying the immune response to SARS-CoV-2, is where the repertoires were released. The investigation overall reported the following: How much clinical and demographic metadata was included differed by source and by participant, and the metadata was provided uncurated.

Input material: peripheral blood. This sequence was found in a man between 60 and 75 years old with acute or convalescent COVID-19.

DNA sequence: TGTGCCAGTAGTAGGGCAGCCATGAACACTGAAGCTTTCTTT. This translates into CASSRAAMNTEAFF. Here the chain combines TRBV19 and TRBJ1-1; the D gene cannot be named for sure. The CDR3 runs 14 residues from the cysteine to the phenylalanine. The only DNA kept is the CDR3, 42 bases in frame from the first base. Deletion took 4 bases off V and 0 bases off J, with a span of 9 bases between the germline ends. Looking up the germline V gene (reference sequence) yields CDR1 LNHDA and CDR2 SQIVND.